This entry features one TCR beta chain sequence. Time point indicated: pretreatment peripheral blood. Profiled with immunoSEQ multiplex PCR; TCRdb holds only in-frame clones, not every one. This table holds under 95,000 clones, roughly 84% found once. The data originate from a study of PD-L1 blockade in urothelial cancer. Germline lookup yields CDR1 LNHDA and CDR2 SQIVND (reference sequence). This CDR3 comprises 14 residues. V shed 0 bases, J shed 4 bases, and the junction held 1 base outside the gene matches. The specimen comprised PBMCs, sampled around atezolizumab (anti-PD-L1) treatment. This receptor was obtained from a man aged 55 to 70 with urothelial cancer. The chain joins TRBV19 to TRBJ2-3; 7 bases match TRBD1. CDR3 in DNA: TGTGCCAGTAGTATAGACAGGGGGTCAGATACGCAGTATTTT. Protein: CASSIDRGSDTQYF.